Below are 17 T cell receptor beta chains sequenced from a single sample in a study of T cell changes during pregnancy in multiple sclerosis. The method was immunoSEQ multiplex PCR; TCRdb's version includes in-frame clones alone and lacks a portion of them. The sample carries under 70,000 clones, 85% to 95% recorded once. Here the sequenced sample was peripheral blood, taken in the third trimester of pregnancy. Source of these receptors: a female donor in good health, enrolled as a control in a pregnancy study.

This clone was detected a few times. The rearrangement uses TRBV4-2 and TRBJ2-3; no clear D. The CDR3 is 13 amino acids. The V gene's germline CDR1 is LGHNA and CDR2 YNFKEQ. Trimming stripped 1 base from V and 2 bases from J, with 4 bases between. The CDR3 region has the DNA TGTGCCAGCAGCCAAGTGGCCACAGATACGCAGTATTTT. Its translation: CASSQVATDTQYF.

In its sample, this clone was seen a few times. CDR3 in amino acids: CASSLSLADLYEQYF. CDR3 bases: TGTGCCAGCAGCTTATCACTAGCGGACTTGTACGAGCAGTACTTC. The rearrangement links TRBV7-2 to TRBJ2-7; the match to TRBD2 covers 8 bases. The CDR3 length is 15 residues. Germline CDR1 SGHTA, CDR2 FQGNSA. V shed 2 bases and J 4 bases; nucleotides not matched to a gene: 7.

Remarks on this clone: Other DNA variants within this sample encode the same CDR3. CDR3 in DNA: TGTGCCAGCAGCCCACGACAGGGTTTAGATGGCTACACCTTC. This sequence encodes CASSPRQGLDGYTF. The genes are TRBV7-2 and TRBJ1-2; 7 bases are a match to TRBD1. The V gene's germline CDR1 is SGHTA and CDR2 FQGNSA. The CDR3 is 14 residues long. V trimming: 5 bases; J trimming: 6 bases; junction bases outside the gene matches: 9.

The chain joins TRBV7-9 to TRBJ2-1; 11 positions agree with TRBD2. Looked up from germline, CDR1 is SEHNR and CDR2 is FQNEAQ (reference sequence). The CDR3 consists of 16 residues. The V segment lost 1 base and the J segment 8 bases; nucleotides outside the gene matches: 7. CDR3 amino acids: CASSLGSGRALDEQFF. In nucleotides, the CDR3 is TGTGCCAGCAGCTTAGGTAGCGGGAGGGCCCTCGATGAGCAGTTCTTC.

V gene TRBV18 combines with J gene TRBJ2-3; 10 bases match TRBD2. The CDR3 length is 16 residues. Germline CDR1 and CDR2: KGHSH and LQKENI. V trimming: 3 bases; J trimming: 0 bases; junction bases outside the gene matches: 3. The DNA for the CDR3 is TGTGCCAGCTCACCTACACTAGCGGGGAGCACAGATACGCAGTATTTT. This codes for CASSPTLAGSTDTQYF.

This chain joins TRBV5-1 and TRBJ1-2, with D maybe TRBD1 (5 bases). V lost 4 bases to trimming and J lost 4 bases, with 17 bases between them. Germline assignment: CDR1 SGHRS and CDR2 YFSETQ. This CDR3 spans 15 amino acids. Written as DNA, the CDR3 is TGCGCCAGCAGCGAACCCCCCCCGACAGTCTATGGCTACACCTTC. It translates to CASSEPPPTVYGYTF.

J is TRBJ1-5 and V is TRBV28; D is unclear. V lost 2 bases to trimming and J lost 9 bases, with 11 bases between them. CDR3 length: 13 amino acids. Germline values: CDR1 MDHEN, CDR2 SYDVKM. The CDR3 sequence: CASSLRSARPQHF. As DNA, the CDR3 is TGTGCCAGCAGTTTACGGTCCGCTAGGCCCCAGCATTTT.

This chain connects TRBV5-4 to TRBJ2-7; D is undetermined. V dropped 5 bases and J dropped 1 base, with 13 bases sitting between them. The CDR3 has 14 residues. Germline lookup yields CDR1 SGHNT and CDR2 YYREEE (reference sequence). In DNA, the CDR3 is TGTGCCAGCAGAGGCGACTTGAGATCCTACGAGCAGTACTTC. Translated: CASRGDLRSYEQYF.

V usage is TRBV6-1 and J usage is TRBJ1-5, with D perhaps TRBD1 (5 bases). V was cut by 4 bases and J by 7 bases, with 14 bases left in between. In germline, CDR1 is MNHNS, CDR2 SASEGT. The CDR3 is 14 amino acids. The CDR3 nucleotides read TGTGCCAGCAGTGTCTCAGGGCCATCGCAGCCCCAGCATTTT. Residues: CASSVSGPSQPQHF.

The chain joins TRBV23-1 to TRBJ1-1; D may be TRBD1 (5 bases). TRBV23-1 falls under the ORF class, with uncertain function. The length of the CDR3 is 15 residues. Deletions cut 4 bases from V and 0 bases from J, with 12 bases between. This chain's CDR3 is CASSLFKGMNTEAFF. DNA of the CDR3: TGCGCCAGCAGTCTTTTTAAGGGGATGAACACTGAAGCTTTCTTT.

The chain has TRBV30 and TRBJ1-3; D is undetermined. The V and J ends lost 5 bases and 4 bases respectively, with 9 bases between them. The germline V gene encodes CDR1 GTSNPN and CDR2 SVGIG (reference sequence). The CDR3 is made up of 12 amino acids. DNA for the CDR3: TGTGCCTGGGAGAGCTCCGGAAACACCATATATTTT. It specifies CAWESSGNTIYF.

This rearrangement joins TRBV7-9 to TRBJ1-5; D is perhaps TRBD1 (6 bases). Germline loops: CDR1 SEHNR, CDR2 FQNEAQ (reference sequence). The CDR3 spans 15 residues. The V and J ends lost 5 bases and 5 bases respectively, with 16 bases between them. The DNA for the CDR3 is TGTGCCAGCAGCCCGCGAGGGTCAGGGGATCAGCCCCAGCATTTT. Amino acid sequence: CASSPRGSGDQPQHF.

The chain is built from TRBV7-4 and TRBJ1-2; D is unclear. The CDR3 consists of 17 residues. Per germline, CDR1 SGHVT and CDR2 SQSDAQ. With 2 bases removed from V and 4 bases from J, the gap between germline ends came to 20 bases. CDR3 DNA sequence: TGTGCCAGCAGCTTAATCCTTCCGGGTGGAAAATTCTATGGCTACACCTTC. This codes for CASSLILPGGKFYGYTF.

V and J are TRBV28 and TRBJ2-1; 12 positions agree with TRBD2. The CDR3 runs 22 residues. Trimming cost V 3 bases and J 0 bases; bases outside gene matches: 18. CDR1 and CDR2 (germline): MDHEN, SYDVKM. CDR3 sequence: CASSFPAMGTSGQYSSYNEQFF. For the CDR3, the DNA is TGTGCCAGCAGTTTCCCGGCCATGGGGACTAGCGGGCAGTATTCCTCCTACAATGAGCAGTTCTTC.

The rearrangement uses TRBV19 and TRBJ2-3; 12 positions agree with TRBD2. The V and J ends lost 9 bases and 4 bases, in that order; junction bases with no gene match: 14. Germline V lookup: CDR1 LNHDA, CDR2 SQIVND (reference sequence). There are 17 residues in the CDR3. CDR3 loop: CARWGGGTSGLSDTQYF. In nucleotides, the CDR3 is TGTGCCAGATGGGGGGGAGGGACTAGCGGGTTATCAGATACGCAGTATTTT.

The chain couples TRBV10-3 to TRBJ2-7; D ambiguous. Germline lookup yields CDR1 ENHRY and CDR2 SYGVKD. The CDR3 runs to 13 residues. V lost 5 bases to trimming and J lost 0 bases, with 8 bases between them. The CDR3, as DNA: TGTGCCATCAGTATTGACTCCTCCTACGAGCAGTACTTC. It codes for CAISIDSSYEQYF.

In this sample, this clone turned up once. This chain links TRBV4-2 with TRBJ2-5; 13 bases map to TRBD2. This CDR3 comprises 16 residues. J lost 5 bases, V lost 4 bases, and 7 bases had no gene match. The germline V gene has CDR1 LGHNA and CDR2 YNFKEQ. The CDR3 spells CASSLTSGRAIETQYF. The CDR3 DNA is TGTGCCAGCAGCCTTACTAGCGGGAGGGCCATCGAGACCCAGTACTTC.